This entry is about one TCR beta chain. This sample stems from a study of technical replicates of blood from several donors. The data were produced by immunoSEQ multiplex PCR, yet TCRdb's version contains in-frame clones alone and is incomplete. The sample gives tens of thousands of clones, around nine tenths of which show up once; about 5% is in the top ten. Sequencing was done on a sample of PBMCs. This sequence originates from a human donor in good health. Some clones in this sample may be carry-over from other donors' samples.

Here the CDR3 DNA reads TGTGCCAGCAGCGCCGGCGGGGGCTATGGCTACACCTTC. Translated, it gives CASSAGGGYGYTF. V usage is TRBV9 and J usage is TRBJ1-2; D perhaps matches TRBD1 (5 bases). The CDR3 sequence is 13 residues long. Germline V gene sequence: CDR1 SGDLS, CDR2 YYNGEE. Trimming removed 3 bases from V and 4 bases from J, with 10 bases in between. Variable domain in full (rest from reference TRBV9 and TRBJ1-2): DSGVTQTPKHLITATGQRVTLRCSPRSGDLSVYWYQQSLDQGLQFLIQYYNGEERAKGNILERFSAQQFPDLHSELNLSSLELGDSALYFCASSAGGGYGYTFGSGTRLTVV.